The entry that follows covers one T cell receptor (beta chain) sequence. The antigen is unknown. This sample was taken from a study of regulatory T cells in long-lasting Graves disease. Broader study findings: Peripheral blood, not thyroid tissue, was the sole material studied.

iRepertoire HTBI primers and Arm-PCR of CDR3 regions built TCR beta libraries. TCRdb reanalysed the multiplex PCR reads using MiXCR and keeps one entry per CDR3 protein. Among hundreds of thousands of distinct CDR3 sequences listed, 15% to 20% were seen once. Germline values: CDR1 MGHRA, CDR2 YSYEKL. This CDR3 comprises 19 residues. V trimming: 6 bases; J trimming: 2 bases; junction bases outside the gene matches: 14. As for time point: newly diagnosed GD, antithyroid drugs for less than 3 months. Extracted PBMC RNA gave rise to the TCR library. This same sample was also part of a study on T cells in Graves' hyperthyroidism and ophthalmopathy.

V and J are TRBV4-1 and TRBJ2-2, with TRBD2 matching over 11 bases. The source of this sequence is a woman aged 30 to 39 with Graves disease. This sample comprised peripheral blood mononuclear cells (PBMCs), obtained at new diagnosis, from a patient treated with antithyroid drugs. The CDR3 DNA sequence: TGCGCCAGCAGGGACGCCCAGGGACTAGCGGCAATAAACACCGGGGAGCTGTTTTTT. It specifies CASRDAQGLAAINTGELFF.